This T cell receptor beta chain came from a study of T cells in Graves' hyperthyroidism and ophthalmopathy. Overall study context: Upon initial diagnosis and before any treatment, peripheral blood was collected. Findings of the study overall: By a 13 V-J model, ophthalmopathy was set apart from stable hyperthyroidism. Most expanded thyroid clonotypes above 0.001 also appeared in blood.

This clonotype showed up many times. Its specificity is unknown. There were TCR beta CDR3 regions amplified from RNA transcripts. When the TCR CDR3 underwent first-round RT-PCR, the HTBI primer set was used. TCRdb reprocessed the multiplex PCR reads via MiXCR and lists one record per CDR3 protein. The data contain over 450,000 distinct CDR3 sequences, about 15% of them seen just once; the ten biggest clones take up roughly 17%. CDR3 length: 14 residues. CDR1 is SGDLS and CDR2 is YYNGEE in the germline V gene. The trim removed 0 bases at V and 6 bases at J, leaving 4 bases unmatched. Sequenced material: blood. V gene TRBV9 combines with J gene TRBJ1-1, with 8 bases that match TRBD1. The sequence came from a woman aged 18 to 35 with Graves' hyperthyroidism. The CDR3 sequence is CASSVVTGGSEAFF. The DNA of the CDR3 is TGTGCCAGCAGCGTAGTTACAGGGGGTTCTGAAGCTTTCTTT.